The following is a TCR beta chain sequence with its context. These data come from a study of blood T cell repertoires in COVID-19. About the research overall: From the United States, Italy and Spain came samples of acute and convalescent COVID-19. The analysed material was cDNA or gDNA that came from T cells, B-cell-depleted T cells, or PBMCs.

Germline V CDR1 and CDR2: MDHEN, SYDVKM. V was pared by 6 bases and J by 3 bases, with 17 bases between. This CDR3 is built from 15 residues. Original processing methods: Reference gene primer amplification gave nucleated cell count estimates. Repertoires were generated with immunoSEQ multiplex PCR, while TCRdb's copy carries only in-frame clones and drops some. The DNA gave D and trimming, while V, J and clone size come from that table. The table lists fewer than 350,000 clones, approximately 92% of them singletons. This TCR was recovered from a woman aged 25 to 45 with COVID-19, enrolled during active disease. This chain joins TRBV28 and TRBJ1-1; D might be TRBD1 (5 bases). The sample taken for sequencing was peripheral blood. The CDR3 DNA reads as TGTGCCAGCAGACCCCCCATGGGGGGGGACACTGAAGCTTTCTTT. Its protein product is CASRPPMGGDTEAFF.